This T cell receptor (beta chain) was observed in a study of blood T cell repertoires in COVID-19. Whole-study context: Acute and convalescent COVID-19 specimens originated in the United States, Italy and Spain. From T cells, B-cell-depleted T cells, or PBMCs came the material, which was cDNA or gDNA.

Original analysis: Estimation of nucleated cell counts relied on the amplification of reference gene primers. Assay: immunoSEQ multiplex PCR; the TCRdb copy retains only in-frame clones and omits some. V and J calls and clone size come straight from that table; D and trimming were deduced from the DNA. The sample shows 90,000 to 120,000 clones, 65% to 80% of them seen only once. This CDR3 is 15 amino acids long. Germline V gives CDR1 KGHDR, CDR2 SFDVKD. V was clipped by 4 bases and J by 0 bases, with 9 bases between them. This chain connects TRBV24-1 to TRBJ1-5, with a tentative D call TRBD1 (5 bases). The receptor was derived from a man in his 70s with active or convalescent COVID-19. Material for sequencing was peripheral blood. The CDR3 sequence is CATSDPTVSNQPQHF. The DNA for the CDR3 is TGTGCCACCAGTGACCCGACAGTTAGCAATCAGCCCCAGCATTTT.